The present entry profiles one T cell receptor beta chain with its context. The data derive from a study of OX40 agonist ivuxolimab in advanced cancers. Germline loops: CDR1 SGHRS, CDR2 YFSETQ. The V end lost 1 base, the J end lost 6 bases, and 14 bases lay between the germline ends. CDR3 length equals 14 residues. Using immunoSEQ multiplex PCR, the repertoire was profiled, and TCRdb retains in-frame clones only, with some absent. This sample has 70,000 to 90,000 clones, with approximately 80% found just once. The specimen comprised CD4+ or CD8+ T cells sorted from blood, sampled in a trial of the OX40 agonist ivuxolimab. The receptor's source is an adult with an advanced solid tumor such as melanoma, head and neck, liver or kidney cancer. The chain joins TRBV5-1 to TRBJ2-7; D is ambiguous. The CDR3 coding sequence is TGCGCCAGCAGCTTGCTACCCCTCCCGTCCGAGCAGTACTTC. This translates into CASSLLPLPSEQYF. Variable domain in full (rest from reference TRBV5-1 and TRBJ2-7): KAGVTQTPRYLIKTRGQQVTLSCSPISGHRSVSWYQQTPGQGLQFLFEYFSETQRNKGNFPGRFSGRQFSNSRSEMNVSTLELGDSALYLCASSLLPLPSEQYFGPGTRLTVT.